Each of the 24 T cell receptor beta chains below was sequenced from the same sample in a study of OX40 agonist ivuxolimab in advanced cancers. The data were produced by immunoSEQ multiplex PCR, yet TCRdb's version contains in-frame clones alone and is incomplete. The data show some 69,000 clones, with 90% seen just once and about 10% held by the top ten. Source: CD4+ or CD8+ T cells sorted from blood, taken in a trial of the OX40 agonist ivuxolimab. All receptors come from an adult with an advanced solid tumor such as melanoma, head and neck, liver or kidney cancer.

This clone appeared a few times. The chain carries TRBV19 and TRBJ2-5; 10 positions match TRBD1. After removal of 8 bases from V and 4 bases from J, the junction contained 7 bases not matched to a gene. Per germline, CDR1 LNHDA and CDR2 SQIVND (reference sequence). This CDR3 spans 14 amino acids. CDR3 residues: CASGGQGTGETQYF. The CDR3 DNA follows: TGTGCCAGTGGGGGACAGGGGACGGGAGAGACCCAGTACTTC. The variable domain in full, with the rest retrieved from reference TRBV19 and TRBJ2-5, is DGGITQSPKYLFRKEGQNVTLSCEQNLNHDAMYWYRQDPGQGLRLIYYSQIVNDFQKGDIAEGYSVSREKKESFPLTVTSAQKNPTAFYLCASGGQGTGETQYFGPGTRLLVL.

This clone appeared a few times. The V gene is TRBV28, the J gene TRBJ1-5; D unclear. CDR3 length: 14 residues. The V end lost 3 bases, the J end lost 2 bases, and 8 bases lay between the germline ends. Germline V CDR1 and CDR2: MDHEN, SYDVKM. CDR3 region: CASSFQQGNQPQHF. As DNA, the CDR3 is TGTGCCAGCAGTTTTCAGCAGGGCAATCAGCCCCAGCATTTT.

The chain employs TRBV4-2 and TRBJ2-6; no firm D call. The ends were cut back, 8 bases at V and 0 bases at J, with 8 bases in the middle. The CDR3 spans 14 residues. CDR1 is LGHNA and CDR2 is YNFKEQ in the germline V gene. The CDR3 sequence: CASGPFSGANVLTF. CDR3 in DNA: TGTGCCAGCGGACCTTTCTCTGGGGCCAACGTCCTGACTTTC.

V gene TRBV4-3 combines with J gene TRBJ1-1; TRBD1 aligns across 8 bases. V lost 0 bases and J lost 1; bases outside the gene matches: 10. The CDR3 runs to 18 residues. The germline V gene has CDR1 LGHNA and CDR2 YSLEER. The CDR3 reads CASSQDSTGGRWNTEAFF. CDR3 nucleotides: TGCGCCAGCAGCCAAGACTCCACAGGGGGGCGTTGGAACACTGAAGCTTTCTTT.

The DNA of the CDR3 is TGTGCCAGTAGTACCAGGGGGCGGGATACGCAGTATTTT. Amino acids: CASSTRGRDTQYF. The rearrangement links TRBV19 to TRBJ2-3; 8 bases map to TRBD1. J lost 6 bases, V lost 4 bases, and 3 bases had no gene match. Germline CDR1 LNHDA, CDR2 SQIVND (reference sequence). The CDR3 length is 13 residues. The variable domain in full, with the rest retrieved from reference TRBV19 and TRBJ2-3, is DGGITQSPKYLFRKEGQNVTLSCEQNLNHDAMYWYRQDPGQGLRLIYYSQIVNDFQKGDIAEGYSVSREKKESFPLTVTSAQKNPTAFYLCASSTRGRDTQYFGPGTRLTVL.

CDR3: CAISEARTDTQYF. The CDR3 DNA reads as TGTGCCATCAGTGAGGCCCGCACAGATACGCAGTATTTT. The chain carries TRBV10-3 and TRBJ2-3; D gene ambiguous. Germline V gene sequence: CDR1 ENHRY, CDR2 SYGVKD. The CDR3 length is 13 residues. The V and J ends lost 2 bases and 1 base respectively, with 4 bases between them.

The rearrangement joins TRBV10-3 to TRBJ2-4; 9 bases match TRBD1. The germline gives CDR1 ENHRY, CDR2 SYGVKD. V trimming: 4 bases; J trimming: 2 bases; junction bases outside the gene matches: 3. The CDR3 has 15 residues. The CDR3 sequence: CAISVGTGTKNIQYF. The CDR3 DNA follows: TGTGCCATCAGTGTGGGGACAGGGACCAAAAACATTCAGTACTTC.

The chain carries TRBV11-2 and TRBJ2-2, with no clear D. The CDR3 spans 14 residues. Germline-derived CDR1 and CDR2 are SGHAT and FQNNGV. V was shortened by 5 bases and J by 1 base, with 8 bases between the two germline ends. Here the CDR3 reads CASSHQRNTGELFF. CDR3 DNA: TGTGCCAGCAGCCATCAGAGGAACACCGGGGAGCTGTTTTTT. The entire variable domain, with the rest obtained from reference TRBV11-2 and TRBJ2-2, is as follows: EAGVAQSPRYKIIEKRQSVAFWCNPISGHATLYWYQQILGQGPKLLIQFQNNGVVDDSQLPKDRFSAERLKGVDSTLKIQPAKLEDSAVYLCASSHQRNTGELFFGEGSRLTVL.

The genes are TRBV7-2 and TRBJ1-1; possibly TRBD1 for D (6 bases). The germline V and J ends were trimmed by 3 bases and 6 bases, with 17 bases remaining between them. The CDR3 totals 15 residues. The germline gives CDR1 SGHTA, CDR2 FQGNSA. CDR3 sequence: CASSFRNRVEAEAFF. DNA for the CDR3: TGTGCCAGCAGCTTTCGCAACAGGGTCGAAGCTGAAGCTTTCTTT.

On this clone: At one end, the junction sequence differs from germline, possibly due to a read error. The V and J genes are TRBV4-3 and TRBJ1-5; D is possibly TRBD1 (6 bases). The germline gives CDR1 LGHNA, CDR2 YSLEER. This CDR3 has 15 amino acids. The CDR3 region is CASSQDTRGKQPQHF. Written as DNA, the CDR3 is TGCGCCAGCAGCCAAGATACCAGGGGCAAACAGCCCCAGCATTTT.

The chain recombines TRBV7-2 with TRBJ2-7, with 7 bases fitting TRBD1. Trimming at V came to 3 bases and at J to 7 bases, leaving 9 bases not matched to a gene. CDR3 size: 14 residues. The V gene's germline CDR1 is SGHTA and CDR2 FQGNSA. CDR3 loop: CASSLTGWVGEQYF. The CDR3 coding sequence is TGTGCCAGCAGCTTGACAGGGTGGGTCGGAGAGCAGTACTTC.

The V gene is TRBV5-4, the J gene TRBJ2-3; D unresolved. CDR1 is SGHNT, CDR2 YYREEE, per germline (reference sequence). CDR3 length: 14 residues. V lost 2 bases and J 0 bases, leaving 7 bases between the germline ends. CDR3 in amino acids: CASSFGGSTDTQYF. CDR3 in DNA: TGTGCCAGCAGCTTCGGCGGTAGCACAGATACGCAGTATTTT.

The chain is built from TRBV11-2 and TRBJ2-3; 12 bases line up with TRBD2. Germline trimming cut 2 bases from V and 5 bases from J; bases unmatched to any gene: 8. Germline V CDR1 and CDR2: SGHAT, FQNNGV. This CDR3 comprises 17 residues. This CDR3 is CASSLSGGGLAGDTQYF. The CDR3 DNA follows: TGTGCCAGCAGCTTATCTGGTGGGGGACTAGCGGGAGATACGCAGTATTTT.

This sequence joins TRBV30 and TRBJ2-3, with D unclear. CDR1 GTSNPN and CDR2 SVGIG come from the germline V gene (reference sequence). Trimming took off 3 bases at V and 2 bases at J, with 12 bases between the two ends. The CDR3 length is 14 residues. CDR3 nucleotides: TGTGCCTGGAGGGGTTTGGCGGCCACAGATACGCAGTATTTT. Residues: CAWRGLAATDTQYF.

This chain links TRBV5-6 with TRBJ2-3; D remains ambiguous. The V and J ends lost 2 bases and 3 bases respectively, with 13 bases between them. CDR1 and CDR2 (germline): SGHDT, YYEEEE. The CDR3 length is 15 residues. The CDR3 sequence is CASSLGWERTDTQYF. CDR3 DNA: TGTGCCAGCAGCTTAGGGTGGGAAAGAACAGATACGCAGTATTTT.

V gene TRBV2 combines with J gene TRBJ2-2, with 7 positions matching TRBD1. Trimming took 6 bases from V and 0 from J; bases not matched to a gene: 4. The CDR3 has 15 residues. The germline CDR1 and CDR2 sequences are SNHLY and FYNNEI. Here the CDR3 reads CASRPGTANTGELFF. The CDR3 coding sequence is TGTGCCAGCAGGCCCGGGACAGCGAACACCGGGGAGCTGTTTTTT.

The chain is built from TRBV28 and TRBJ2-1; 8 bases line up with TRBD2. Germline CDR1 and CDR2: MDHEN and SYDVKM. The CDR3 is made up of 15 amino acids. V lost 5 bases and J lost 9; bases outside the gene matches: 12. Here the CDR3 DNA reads TGTGCCAGCAGTCCTAGCGGGCGGGGGGTGACTGAGCAGTTCTTC. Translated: CASSPSGRGVTEQFF.

CDR3 residues: CASSRRQGSDTQYF. The CDR3, as DNA: TGTGCCAGCAGCCGAAGACAGGGGTCAGATACGCAGTATTTT. This sequence joins TRBV11-3 and TRBJ2-3; 8 nucleotides line up with TRBD1. The V segment lost 5 bases and the J segment 4 bases; nucleotides outside the gene matches: 5. Germline-derived CDR1 and CDR2 are SGHNT and YENEEA. The CDR3 sequence is 14 residues long.

CDR3 coding DNA: TGTGCCAGCAGCTTTATAGCGGGATCCTACAATGAGCAGTTCTTC. Translation: CASSFIAGSYNEQFF. The gene calls are TRBV7-3 and TRBJ2-1; 8 bases line up with TRBD2. Germline V lookup: CDR1 SGHTA, CDR2 FQGTGA. Trimming removed 3 bases from V and 1 base from J; junction bases left unmatched: 2. CDR3 length: 15 amino acids. The full variable domain, in which reference TRBV7-3 and TRBJ2-1 provide the parts outside the CDR3, is GAGVSQTPSNKVTEKGKYVELRCDPISGHTALYWYRQSLGQGPEFLIYFQGTGAADDSGLPNDRFFAVRPEGSVSTLKIQRTERGDSAVYLCASSFIAGSYNEQFFGPGTRLTVL.

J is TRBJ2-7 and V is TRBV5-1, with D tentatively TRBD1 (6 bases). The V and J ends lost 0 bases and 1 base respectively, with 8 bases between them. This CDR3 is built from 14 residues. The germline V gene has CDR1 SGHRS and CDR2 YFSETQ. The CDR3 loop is CASSLGGPSYEQYF. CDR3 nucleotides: TGCGCCAGCAGCTTGGGGGGGCCTTCCTACGAGCAGTACTTC.

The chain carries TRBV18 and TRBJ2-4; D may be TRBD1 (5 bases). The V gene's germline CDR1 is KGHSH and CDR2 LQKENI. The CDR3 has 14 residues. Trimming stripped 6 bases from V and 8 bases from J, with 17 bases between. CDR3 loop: CASSPGNDGHIQYF. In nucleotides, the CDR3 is TGTGCCAGCTCCCCAGGGAACGATGGGCACATTCAGTACTTC.

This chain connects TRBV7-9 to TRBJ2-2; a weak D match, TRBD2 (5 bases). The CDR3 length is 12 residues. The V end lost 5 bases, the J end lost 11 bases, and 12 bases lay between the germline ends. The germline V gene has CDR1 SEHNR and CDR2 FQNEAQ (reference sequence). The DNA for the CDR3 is TGTGCCAGCAGCGATTACCGGGGAGAGCTGTTTTTT. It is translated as CASSDYRGELFF.

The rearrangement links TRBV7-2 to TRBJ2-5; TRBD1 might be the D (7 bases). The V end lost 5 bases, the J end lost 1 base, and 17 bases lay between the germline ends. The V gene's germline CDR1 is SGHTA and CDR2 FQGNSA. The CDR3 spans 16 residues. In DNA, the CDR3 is TGTGCCAGCAGCCGTGTCGGAGGGGGCCCCCAAGAGACCCAGTACTTC. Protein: CASSRVGGGPQETQYF.

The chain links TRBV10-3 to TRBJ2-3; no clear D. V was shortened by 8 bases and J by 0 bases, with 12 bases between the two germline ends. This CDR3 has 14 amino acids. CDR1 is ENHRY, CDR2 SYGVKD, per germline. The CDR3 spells CAIASTSSTDTQYF. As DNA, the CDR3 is TGTGCCATCGCTTCCACTTCTAGCACAGATACGCAGTATTTT.